This T cell receptor beta chain originates from a study of control samples from healthy donors and cancer patients. Using immunoSEQ multiplex PCR, the repertoire was profiled, and TCRdb retains in-frame clones only, with some absent. The sample lists some 49,000 clones; around 86% were seen once. The V and J ends lost 3 bases and 3 bases, in that order; junction bases with no gene match: 5. Germline V gene data show CDR1 as LGHNA and CDR2 as YNFKEQ. This CDR3 region has 15 residues. The sequencing sample was made of PBMCs. This sequence was found in a woman aged 45-59 years with lung cancer. The V call is TRBV4-2, the J call TRBJ1-5; the match to TRBD1 covers 7 bases. CDR3: CASSQADRDNQPQHF. CDR3 sequence (DNA): TGTGCCAGCAGCCAGGCTGACAGGGACAATCAGCCCCAGCATTTT.